These 31 T cell receptor beta chains came from one sample sequenced in a study of blood T cell repertoires in COVID-19 (dated by TCRdb to about 2020). The method behind the library was the immunoSEQ multiplex PCR assay. The immuneACCESS repertoire file appears here via TCRdb, limited to in-frame rearrangements. These files lack a portion of the clones; in checked studies, under half of the deficit traces to unresolved V genes, and the cause of the others is not known. The sample table lists 140,000 to 150,000 clones, 84% of them with a count of one. Roughly two fifths of the sample lies in the top ten. Sequencing was done on a sample of peripheral blood. Receptor source: a human donor in a cohort sampled during active COVID-19.

The chain combines TRBV19 with TRBJ2-7; D gene ambiguous. Germline loops: CDR1 LNHDA, CDR2 SQIVND (reference sequence). The V and J ends lost 4 bases and 7 bases respectively, with 11 bases between them. This CDR3 comprises 12 residues. In DNA, the CDR3 is TGTGCCAGTAGTAGAAGTATCGGGGAGCAGTACTTC. Amino acids: CASSRSIGEQYF.

V gene TRBV4-3 combines with J gene TRBJ1-2, with a weak D call TRBD1 (6 bases). Germline loops: CDR1 LGHNA, CDR2 YSLEER. The CDR3 is 15 residues long. Trimming cost V 3 bases and J 3 bases, with 14 bases left between them. CDR3 DNA sequence: TGCGCCAGCAGCCAGGATCGGACAGACGACTATGGCTACACCTTC. Its protein product is CASSQDRTDDYGYTF.

V usage is TRBV15 and J usage is TRBJ1-2; D gene uncertain. The CDR3 is 16 residues long. The germline CDR1 and CDR2 sequences are LNHNV and YYDKDF (reference sequence). V dropped 0 bases and J dropped 5 bases, with 16 bases sitting between them. CDR3 in amino acids: CATSRDKVRAGYGYTF. Written as DNA, the CDR3 is TGTGCCACCAGCAGAGATAAAGTCCGTGCAGGTTATGGCTACACCTTC.

V and J are TRBV5-1 and TRBJ1-5, with D possibly TRBD1 on 5 matching bases. Germline V lookup: CDR1 SGHRS, CDR2 YFSETQ. Trimming stripped 4 bases from V and 6 bases from J, with 14 bases between. The CDR3 spans 14 residues. In DNA form, the CDR3 reads TGCGCCAGCAGCGGAGGAGCGGGGGGTCAGCCCCAGCATTTT. Translating it yields CASSGGAGGQPQHF.

The chain uses TRBV2 and TRBJ2-7; the D gene is possibly TRBD1 (6 bases). Trimming cost V 3 bases and J 1 base, with 10 bases left between them. Germline V gives CDR1 SNHLY, CDR2 FYNNEI. CDR3 size: 14 residues. CDR3 amino acids: CASSDKRGSYEQYF. In nucleotides, the CDR3 is TGTGCCAGCAGTGACAAGAGGGGGTCCTACGAGCAGTACTTC.

The chain recombines TRBV7-8 with TRBJ1-1, with 7 bases identical to TRBD1. CDR3 length equals 14 residues. Trimming at V came to 3 bases and at J to 4 bases, leaving 5 bases not matched to a gene. The germline gives CDR1 SGHVS, CDR2 FQNEAQ. CDR3 residues: CASSFPTGATEAFF. The CDR3 coding sequence is TGTGCCAGCAGCTTTCCAACAGGGGCCACTGAAGCTTTCTTT.

The V gene is TRBV5-1, the J gene TRBJ1-1; D gene unclear. Germline V gives CDR1 SGHRS, CDR2 YFSETQ. CDR3 length: 15 residues. V dropped 0 bases and J dropped 2 bases, with 11 bases sitting between them. CDR3 in DNA: TGCGCCAGCAGCTTGGAGAGGGATCTCAACACTGAAGCTTTCTTT. Protein sequence: CASSLERDLNTEAFF.

This clone was picked up a small number of times. The genes are TRBV19 and TRBJ1-5; D remains unclear. The CDR3 has 10 amino acids. The germline V gene encodes CDR1 LNHDA and CDR2 SQIVND (reference sequence). The CDR3 DNA reads as TGTCCCGAGTGGAATCAGCCCCAGCATTTT. Translating gives CPEWNQPQHF.

The rearrangement links TRBV7-9 to TRBJ2-5; 8 bases are a match to TRBD2. The CDR3 sequence is 14 residues long. Germline V gene sequence: CDR1 SEHNR, CDR2 FQNEAQ (reference sequence). With V trimmed by 3 bases and J by 3 bases, 3 bases remained unmatched. This CDR3 is CASSFYSGEETQYF. The CDR3 coding sequence is TGTGCCAGCAGCTTCTATAGCGGGGAAGAGACCCAGTACTTC.

The chain combines TRBV12-3 or TRBV12-4 with TRBJ1-4; no clear D. The CDR3 is made up of 13 amino acids. V was pared by 2 bases and J by 3 bases, with 4 bases between. CDR3 in amino acids: CASSLTANEKLFF. The CDR3 DNA reads TGTGCCAGCAGTTTAACGGCTAATGAAAAACTGTTTTTT.

The CDR3 nucleotides read TGTGCCATCAGCGCGGTGGCGGGCTCGAAGACCCAGTACTTC. It translates to CAISAVAGSKTQYF. V gene TRBV10-3 combines with J gene TRBJ2-5, with D tentatively TRBD2 (5 bases). The CDR3 consists of 14 residues. V dropped 6 bases and J dropped 6 bases, with 17 bases sitting between them. Germline assignment: CDR1 ENHRY and CDR2 SYGVKD.

This sequence joins TRBV11-3 and TRBJ1-1, with D uncertain. The germline gives CDR1 SGHNT, CDR2 YENEEA. V was shortened by 3 bases and J by 1 base, with 6 bases between the two germline ends. This CDR3 is built from 13 residues. The CDR3 protein is CASSFTSNTEAFF. In DNA form, the CDR3 reads TGTGCCAGCAGCTTCACTTCGAACACTGAAGCTTTCTTT.

V is TRBV24-1 and J is TRBJ1-2; 7 bases agree with TRBD1. The CDR3 sequence is 14 residues long. Trimming at V came to 3 bases and at J to 6 bases, leaving 6 bases not matched to a gene. Germline V gene data show CDR1 as KGHDR and CDR2 as SFDVKD. CDR3 protein: CATSDPNRGDGYTF. The CDR3 DNA reads as TGTGCCACCAGTGATCCAAACAGGGGCGATGGCTACACCTTC.

The chain carries TRBV6-4 and TRBJ2-2, with D possibly matching TRBD2 (5 bases). V was clipped by 7 bases and J by 3 bases, with 12 bases between them. Germline V gene sequence: CDR1 MRHNA, CDR2 SNTAGT. This CDR3 comprises 14 residues. The CDR3 region has the DNA TGTGCCAGCAAACTAGATCGATACACCGGGGAGCTGTTTTTT. Encoded protein: CASKLDRYTGELFF.

The genes are TRBV30 and TRBJ1-2, with 7 nucleotides matching TRBD1. V was pared by 0 bases and J by 7 bases, with 8 bases of the junction left unmatched. The CDR3 totals 14 residues. From germline, CDR1 is GTSNPN and CDR2 SVGIG (reference sequence). DNA for the CDR3: TGTGCCTGGAGTGTAAACGAGGGGGCAGGTGGCTACACCTTC. Protein product: CAWSVNEGAGGYTF.

The chain combines TRBV18 with TRBJ1-1; possible D gene TRBD1, 5 bases. CDR1 KGHSH and CDR2 LQKENI come from the germline V gene. The CDR3 sequence is 15 residues long. The germline V and J ends were trimmed by 5 bases and 4 bases, with 17 bases remaining between them. The CDR3 region is CASSETQKGSTEAFF. CDR3 sequence (DNA): TGTGCCAGCTCAGAGACCCAAAAGGGGTCCACTGAAGCTTTCTTT.

The gene calls are TRBV11-2 and TRBJ2-7; 8 bases align to TRBD2. Germline V gives CDR1 SGHAT, CDR2 FQNNGV. CDR3 length equals 14 residues. With 5 bases clipped from V and 0 bases from J, the junction kept 3 bases outside the gene matches. This CDR3 reads CASSLGTSSYEQYV. In DNA form, the CDR3 reads TGTGCCAGCAGCCTTGGGACTAGCTCCTACGAGCAGTACGTC.

The gene calls are TRBV19 and TRBJ1-1; the match to TRBD1 covers 7 bases. With V trimmed by 8 bases and J by 5 bases, 11 bases remained unmatched. CDR3 size: 14 residues. The V gene's germline CDR1 is LNHDA and CDR2 SQIVND (reference sequence). The CDR3 nucleotides read TGTGCCAGTCGTGACAGGGACCAGGGGACTGAAGCTTTCTTT. Amino acid sequence: CASRDRDQGTEAFF.

The chain is built from TRBV6-5 and TRBJ2-7; D may be TRBD1 (6 bases). The CDR3 runs to 12 residues. Deletions cut 7 bases from V and 3 bases from J, with 10 bases between. Germline-derived CDR1 and CDR2 are MNHEY and SVGAGI. The CDR3 sequence: CASTRTDYEQYF. In DNA, the CDR3 is TGTGCCAGCACCCGGACAGACTACGAGCAGTACTTC.

The genes are TRBV7-2 and TRBJ2-5, with TRBD1 identical over 8 bases. The CDR3 is 14 residues long. V shed 1 base and J 5 bases; nucleotides not matched to a gene: 3. The germline V gene has CDR1 SGHTA and CDR2 FQGNSA. The chain's CDR3 is CASSLGRGLETQYF. The CDR3, as DNA: TGTGCCAGCAGCTTAGGCAGGGGGCTGGAGACCCAGTACTTC.

This sequence joins TRBV10-1 and TRBJ2-1; 9 bases are a match to TRBD2. The CDR3 runs to 15 residues. The V segment lost 6 bases and the J segment 3 bases; nucleotides outside the gene matches: 6. Germline loops: CDR1 WNHNN, CDR2 SYGVQD (reference sequence). CDR3: CASRRLAVLYNEQFF. The CDR3 DNA is TGCGCCAGCAGAAGACTAGCGGTCCTCTACAATGAGCAGTTCTTC.

This clone has a single count. V is TRBV5-1 and J is TRBJ2-3; D is possibly TRBD2 (5 bases). V lost 2 bases, J lost 0 bases, and 13 bases lay in between. Per the germline V gene, CDR1 is SGHRS and CDR2 is YFSETQ. There are 16 residues in the CDR3. CDR3: CASSFGAATSTDTQYF. The CDR3, as DNA: TGCGCCAGCAGCTTTGGAGCGGCCACTAGCACAGATACGCAGTATTTT.

The V gene is TRBV5-1, the J gene TRBJ1-1; D possibly corresponds to TRBD1 (6 bases). The CDR3 contains 14 residues. V lost 4 bases and J lost 1, with 11 bases in between. Germline V gene lookup returns CDR1 SGHRS and CDR2 YFSETQ. The CDR3 here is CASSLGAGNTEAFF. The CDR3 DNA is TGCGCCAGCAGCCTGGGGGCAGGGAACACTGAAGCTTTCTTT.

This clone has a handful of counts. The rearrangement joins TRBV11-2 to TRBJ2-5, with 12 bases aligning to TRBD2. The CDR3 spans 16 residues. V gave up 4 bases and J gave up 1 base; unmatched junction bases: 4. Per the germline V gene, CDR1 is SGHAT and CDR2 is FQNNGV. The CDR3 here is CASSWTSGVIQETQYF. The DNA of the CDR3 is TGTGCCAGCAGCTGGACTAGCGGGGTAATCCAAGAGACCCAGTACTTC.

This sequence joins TRBV11-3 and TRBJ2-2, with unresolved D. The CDR3 has 15 residues. Trimming stripped 1 base from V and 5 bases from J, with 11 bases between. From germline, CDR1 is SGHNT and CDR2 YENEEA. This chain's CDR3 is CASSLGLAQTGELFF. DNA of the CDR3: TGTGCCAGCAGCTTAGGGTTAGCCCAAACCGGGGAGCTGTTTTTT.

The V and J genes are TRBV5-1 and TRBJ2-3; 7 bases fit TRBD1. This CDR3 region has 15 residues. Germline CDR1 SGHRS, CDR2 YFSETQ. The J segment lost 2 bases and the V segment lost 4 bases, leaving 7 bases of the junction unmatched. The CDR3 DNA is TGCGCCAGCAGCCGATGGACAGGTCTCACAGATACGCAGTATTTT. It codes for CASSRWTGLTDTQYF.

The rearrangement uses TRBV5-1 and TRBJ1-6; tentative D call: TRBD1 (5 bases). This CDR3 has 14 residues. Deletions cut 2 bases from V and 6 bases from J, with 9 bases between. Germline CDR1 is SGHRS and CDR2 is YFSETQ. The CDR3 DNA reads TGCGCCAGCAGCTTCCGACAGAGTAATTCACCCCTCCACTTT. Protein: CASSFRQSNSPLHF.

The chain carries TRBV11-2 and TRBJ2-7; D is perhaps TRBD1 (6 bases). CDR1 is SGHAT, CDR2 FQNNGV, per germline. V was trimmed by 5 bases and J by 2 bases, leaving 19 bases between them. The CDR3 is 16 residues long. DNA of the CDR3: TGTGCCAGCAGCCCTACCCTACAGGGAAAGGCCTACGAGCAGTACTTC. Protein sequence: CASSPTLQGKAYEQYF.

This clone was observed a single time. The chain recombines TRBV11-3 with TRBJ1-1; 7 bases line up with TRBD1. Per the germline V gene, CDR1 is SGHNT and CDR2 is YENEEA. V shed 5 bases and J 6 bases; nucleotides not matched to a gene: 6. The CDR3 is 13 residues long. The CDR3 loop is CASSQDRVSEAFF. For the CDR3, the DNA is TGTGCCAGCAGCCAAGACAGGGTATCTGAAGCTTTCTTT.

This clone was counted a single time. The V call is TRBV11-3, the J call TRBJ2-3; 13 bases line up with TRBD2. The V and J ends lost 6 bases and 4 bases, in that order; junction bases with no gene match: 4. CDR1 SGHNT and CDR2 YENEEA come from the germline V gene. The CDR3 spans 15 residues. CDR3 sequence (DNA): TGTGCCAGCAGAAGACTAGCGGGGGGTGCAGATACGCAGTATTTT. Its translation: CASRRLAGGADTQYF.

The chain uses TRBV4-3 and TRBJ1-6; D not resolved. Trimming removed 4 bases at V and 10 bases at J, with 17 bases between. Germline CDR1 is LGHNA and CDR2 is YSLEER. This CDR3 is built from 15 residues. CDR3 protein: CASSPSRGSRSPLHF. CDR3 DNA: TGCGCCAGCAGCCCTTCGAGAGGGTCTCGGTCACCCCTCCACTTT.